These 27 T cell receptor beta chains came from one sample sequenced in a study of human T cells and chemical hapten exposure. Time point described: patch test 1, 2 weeks after DPC sensitization. The treatment is: therapeutic diphenylcyclopropenone sensitization with weekly scalp DPC. TCRdb fed the RACE reads into MiXCR, producing one record per CDR3 protein. The data hold about 360,000 distinct CDR3 sequences, with approximately 6.3% observed a single time. Here the sequenced sample was whole blood, taken in connection with sensitization to the hapten diphenylcyclopropenone (DPC). The receptor set was obtained from a woman in her late teens or twenties with alopecia areata. Some clones in this sample may be carry-over from other donors' samples.

This clonotype was counted many times. The chain joins TRBV5-1 to TRBJ2-5; 10 bases line up with TRBD2. The CDR3 contains 15 residues. Germline V CDR1 and CDR2: SGHRS, YFSETQ. V lost 4 bases, J lost 3 bases, and 6 bases stayed unmatched. This chain's CDR3 is CASSPLAGSEETQYF. CDR3 coding DNA: TGCGCCAGCAGCCCACTAGCGGGGAGCGAAGAGACCCAGTACTTC.

This clonotype was detected many times. The chain is built from TRBV25-1 and TRBJ1-6; 8 bases align to TRBD1. Losses at the gene ends were 2 bases for V and 10 bases for J; bases not matched to a gene: 10. The CDR3 has 16 residues. In germline, CDR1 is MGHDK, CDR2 SYGVNS. The CDR3, as DNA: TGTGCCAGCAGTGAAATGGGTGGACAGGGCCCATCACCCCTCCACTTT. It is translated as CASSEMGGQGPSPLHF.

This clonotype was observed a few times. The chain recombines TRBV28 with TRBJ1-2; a weak D match, TRBD1 (6 bases). Trimming took off 4 bases at V and 1 base at J, with 10 bases between the two ends. CDR3 length equals 14 residues. The germline V gene encodes CDR1 MDHEN and CDR2 SYDVKM. The CDR3 sequence is CASSYRELNYGYTF. The CDR3 coding sequence is TGTGCCAGCAGTTACAGGGAACTTAACTATGGCTACACCTTC.

This clonotype was seen ten or more times. The J gene is TRBJ2-4, the V gene TRBV12-3 or TRBV12-4, with unresolved D. CDR3 size: 15 residues. V was shortened by 6 bases and J by 1 base, with 13 bases between the two germline ends. CDR3 region: CASSATGWAKNIQYF. The CDR3 bases are TGTGCCAGCAGCGCAACCGGATGGGCCAAAAACATTCAGTACTTC.

The chain recombines TRBV18 with TRBJ1-2; maybe TRBD1 (6 bases). Germline values: CDR1 KGHSH, CDR2 LQKENI. Trimming stripped 6 bases from V and 2 bases from J, with 13 bases between. The CDR3 runs 14 residues. CDR3 region: CASSKDSPNYGYTF. CDR3 coding DNA: TGTGCCAGCTCCAAGGACAGTCCCAACTATGGCTACACCTTC.

This clonotype occurred a few times. The V and J genes are TRBV13 and TRBJ1-1; TRBD1 aligns across 12 bases. CDR1 is PRHDT and CDR2 is FYEKMQ in the germline V gene (reference sequence). This CDR3 is 14 amino acids long. V lost 4 bases, J lost 6 bases, and 3 bases stayed unmatched. DNA of the CDR3: TGTGCCAGCAGCTGGGACAGGGGGCAGCCTGAAGCTTTCTTT. Its protein product is CASSWDRGQPEAFF.

The sample holds many counts of this clonotype. This chain joins TRBV6-2 or TRBV6-3 and TRBJ2-3; D ambiguous. This CDR3 region has 13 residues. Looked up from germline, CDR1 is MNHEY and CDR2 is SVGEGT. V was shortened by 9 bases and J by 6 bases, with 16 bases between the two germline ends. The CDR3 protein is CASSLWSEDTQYF. The CDR3 coding sequence is TGTGCCAGTAGCCTGTGGAGCGAGGATACGCAGTATTTT.

The chain carries TRBV12-3 or TRBV12-4 and TRBJ1-6; possibly TRBD1 for D (6 bases). The V end was cut by 1 base, the J end by 5 bases, with 12 bases between. The CDR3 is made up of 16 amino acids. Here the CDR3 DNA reads TGTGCCAGCAGTTTAGGTGGCAGGGGAAATAATTCACCCCTCCACTTT. It yields the protein CASSLGGRGNNSPLHF.

This clonotype was observed a handful of times. The V call is TRBV12-3 or TRBV12-4, the J call TRBJ2-1; 15 bases fit TRBD2. The trim removed 4 bases at V and 1 base at J, leaving 2 bases unmatched. The CDR3 contains 17 residues. This CDR3 is CASSSGLAGGSYNEQFF. The DNA of the CDR3 is TGTGCCAGCAGTTCGGGACTAGCGGGGGGTTCCTACAATGAGCAGTTCTTC.

The sample holds many counts of this clonotype. The CDR3 reads CASSSPWNTEAFF. The CDR3 nucleotides are TGTGCCAGCAGTTCCCCTTGGAACACTGAAGCTTTCTTT. The rearrangement uses TRBV27 and TRBJ1-1, with D uncertain. Trimming took off 4 bases at V and 1 base at J, with 7 bases between the two ends. The CDR3 runs to 13 residues. Germline lookup yields CDR1 MNHEY and CDR2 SMNVEV (reference sequence).

This clonotype was counted many times. The CDR3 coding sequence is TGCGCCAGCAGCCAAGAAGCCGACAATGAGCAGTTCTTC. Translating gives CASSQEADNEQFF. The V call is TRBV4-3, the J call TRBJ2-1, with D unclear. Germline V CDR1 and CDR2: LGHNA, YSLEER. The CDR3 is 13 amino acids. The ends were cut back, 0 bases at V and 5 bases at J, with 5 bases in the middle.

This clonotype showed up just a few times. The chain is built from TRBV5-1 and TRBJ2-3, with D unclear. Trimming removed 1 base from V and 4 bases from J, with 10 bases in between. Germline CDR1 and CDR2: SGHRS and YFSETQ. The CDR3 runs 14 residues. The CDR3 DNA is TGCGCCAGCAGCTTGTCGCAGGACGCAGATACGCAGTATTTT. Its translation: CASSLSQDADTQYF.

This clonotype has at least ten counts. The V and J genes are TRBV7-3 and TRBJ2-3; weak D call: TRBD1 (6 bases). Trimming cost V 5 bases and J 4 bases, with 10 bases left between them. The CDR3 is made up of 13 amino acids. The germline V gene has CDR1 SGHTA and CDR2 FQGTGA. CDR3 coding DNA: TGTGCCAGCAGCGCCCGACAGGCAGATACGCAGTATTTT. Encoded protein: CASSARQADTQYF.

In this sample, this clonotype turned up many times. V usage is TRBV9 and J usage is TRBJ2-7; D is perhaps TRBD2 (6 bases). Trimming shortened V by 4 bases and J by 2 bases, and 16 bases separated the two germline ends. The germline V gene encodes CDR1 SGDLS and CDR2 YYNGEE. CDR3 length: 15 residues. CDR3 protein: CASSPRDGGTYEQYF. The CDR3 DNA follows: TGTGCCAGCAGCCCCCGGGACGGGGGAACCTACGAGCAGTACTTC.

This clonotype was counted a few times. The genes are TRBV5-1 and TRBJ2-3; 9 positions match TRBD2. The CDR3 is 16 residues long. Germline V CDR1 and CDR2: SGHRS, YFSETQ. V gave up 3 bases and J gave up 0 bases; unmatched junction bases: 5. CDR3 region: CASSSLAGASTDTQYF. Written as DNA, the CDR3 is TGCGCCAGCAGCTCATTAGCGGGAGCCAGCACAGATACGCAGTATTTT. Supplemented by reference TRBV5-1 and TRBJ2-3, the full variable domain reads KAGVTQTPRYLIKTRGQQVTLSCSPISGHRSVSWYQQTPGQGLQFLFEYFSETQRNKGNFPGRFSGRQFSNSRSEMNVSTLELGDSALYLCASSSLAGASTDTQYFGPGTRLTVL.

CDR3 residues: CASRDGANTGELFF. For the CDR3, the DNA is TGCGCCAGCAGGGACGGTGCGAACACCGGGGAGCTGTTTTTT. The genes are TRBV5-1 and TRBJ2-2; D call uncertain. The V and J ends lost 5 bases and 0 bases respectively, with 8 bases between them. CDR1 is SGHRS and CDR2 is YFSETQ in the germline V gene. This CDR3 comprises 14 residues.

This clonotype was detected ten times or more. This rearrangement joins TRBV29-1 to TRBJ2-7; 8 nucleotides line up with TRBD2. The CDR3 is 11 residues long. The germline gives CDR1 SQVTM, CDR2 ANQGSEA. V was clipped by 6 bases and J by 4 bases; unmatched bases: 2. The CDR3 bases are TGCAGCGTAGCGGGGGATTACGAGCAGTACTTC. Encoded protein: CSVAGDYEQYF.

This clonotype came up many times. In DNA form, the CDR3 reads TGTGCCAGCAGCTTAGCTTGGGAGGACAATGAGCAGTTCTTC. It is translated as CASSLAWEDNEQFF. The genes are TRBV7-9 and TRBJ2-1, with D possibly TRBD2 on 6 matching bases. Trimming removed 0 bases from V and 5 bases from J, with 8 bases in between. The CDR3 totals 14 residues. Germline V gene lookup returns CDR1 SEHNR and CDR2 FQNEAQ (reference sequence).

The chain uses TRBV12-3 or TRBV12-4 and TRBJ2-3, with unresolved D. The length of the CDR3 is 13 residues. With 2 bases removed from V and 10 bases from J, the gap between germline ends came to 13 bases. The CDR3 DNA is TGTGCCAGCAGTTTATCTGGGTCCTATTCGCAGTATTTT. Amino acid sequence: CASSLSGSYSQYF.

The V and J genes are TRBV4-2 and TRBJ1-5, with 7 bases lining up with TRBD1. The germline V gene has CDR1 LGHNA and CDR2 YNFKEQ. The V and J ends lost 0 bases and 11 bases, in that order; junction bases with no gene match: 4. The CDR3 has 13 residues. The CDR3 coding sequence is TGTGCCAGCAGCCAAGATCGGGGGACAGCCCAGCATTTT. Its protein product is CASSQDRGTAQHF.

This clonotype was picked up a small number of times. This rearrangement joins TRBV7-8 to TRBJ2-7; D not resolved. The CDR3 spans 16 residues. Germline CDR1 reads SGHVS; CDR2 reads FQNEAQ. Trimming stripped 6 bases from V and 2 bases from J, with 20 bases between. CDR3 residues: CASSFAGTVGAYEQYF. In nucleotides, the CDR3 is TGTGCCAGCAGTTTCGCAGGAACCGTAGGTGCCTACGAGCAGTACTTC.

There are a few counts of this clonotype. The J gene is TRBJ1-1, the V gene TRBV7-8; 7 bases match TRBD1. The V segment lost 7 bases and the J segment 0 bases; nucleotides outside the gene matches: 2. The CDR3 runs to 13 residues. Germline lookup yields CDR1 SGHVS and CDR2 FQNEAQ. The CDR3 sequence: CASTGQVNTEAFF. The CDR3, as DNA: TGTGCCAGCACCGGACAGGTGAACACTGAAGCTTTCTTT.

This clonotype was seen only a few times. The J gene is TRBJ1-1, the V gene TRBV7-2; D is possibly TRBD1 (5 bases). This CDR3 has 14 amino acids. Germline CDR1 is SGHTA and CDR2 is FQGNSA. V was trimmed by 5 bases and J by 7 bases, leaving 17 bases between them. The CDR3 DNA reads TGTGCCAGCAGCCCAGTGGGTGGGGGAGATGAAGCTTTCTTT. Translating gives CASSPVGGGDEAFF.

This clonotype was seen a few times. The CDR3 loop reads CASSSQPLSTDTQYF. Written as DNA, the CDR3 is TGTGCCAGCAGTTCGCAACCCCTGAGCACAGATACGCAGTATTTT. The chain uses TRBV12-3 or TRBV12-4 and TRBJ2-3; D gene unclear. The CDR3 consists of 15 residues. The ends were cut back, 4 bases at V and 0 bases at J, with 11 bases in the middle.

J is TRBJ2-3 and V is TRBV10-3; no reliable D call. The CDR3 runs to 13 residues. V was shortened by 6 bases and J by 2 bases, with 9 bases between the two germline ends. Per the germline V gene, CDR1 is ENHRY and CDR2 is SYGVKD. The CDR3 coding sequence is TGTGCCATCAGGAAGGTACTCACAGATACGCAGTATTTT. Translation: CAIRKVLTDTQYF.

The chain is built from TRBV13 and TRBJ1-4; unclear D gene. The CDR3 is made up of 15 amino acids. The germline V and J ends were trimmed by 0 bases and 7 bases, with 12 bases remaining between them. Germline assignment: CDR1 PRHDT and CDR2 FYEKMQ (reference sequence). The CDR3 sequence is CASSLGLTPGEKLFF. In DNA form, the CDR3 reads TGTGCCAGCAGCTTAGGACTGACCCCTGGTGAAAAACTGTTTTTT.

This clonotype was recorded a few times. The J gene is TRBJ1-2, the V gene TRBV9; weak D call: TRBD1 (6 bases). Trimming took off 0 bases at V and 8 bases at J, with 11 bases between the two ends. Germline V lookup: CDR1 SGDLS, CDR2 YYNGEE. The CDR3 runs to 13 residues. For the CDR3, the DNA is TGTGCCAGCAGCGTAGCTGTGACAGGAGGCTACACCTTC. It encodes CASSVAVTGGYTF.